This TCR beta chain stems from a study of OX40 agonist ivuxolimab in advanced cancers. Across the study: It was permissible to have had prior anti-PD-1, anti-PD-L1 or anti-CTLA-4 therapy, and approximately 41% had some. General observations from the study: Clonal expansion by week 6 occurred in CD4+ and CD8+ blood T cells (at 0.1 to 3.0 mg/kg).

With respect to this clone: What it binds is unknown.

Generated by immunoSEQ multiplex PCR, the TCRdb table keeps only in-frame clones and is missing some. The top ten hold roughly 0.85% of the sample, which has approximately 120,000 clones, approximately 90% seen once. The specimen comprised CD4+ or CD8+ T cells sorted from blood, sampled in a trial of the OX40 agonist ivuxolimab. This sequence was found in an adult with an advanced solid tumor such as melanoma, head and neck, liver or kidney cancer.

DNA of the CDR3: TGTGCCAGCAGTACGCCGGGACAGGAATTCGACGAGCAGTACTTC. Protein product: CASSTPGQEFDEQYF. The rearrangement uses TRBV27 and TRBJ2-7, with 8 bases that match TRBD1. V dropped 5 bases and J dropped 5; count of bases not matched to a gene: 11. CDR1 MNHEY and CDR2 SMNVEV come from the germline V gene (reference sequence). The CDR3 sequence is 15 residues long.